What follows is one TCR beta chain and its context. Its binding antigen is unknown. No base quality information exists; no much larger clone differs at one position. The CDR3 regions of human TCRbeta chains were subjected to immunosequencing. The authors' analysis ran thus. Repertoire TCRs were matched against a reference library of SARS-CoV-2-specific TCRs generated with the MIRA antigen-specificity platform. Breadth was defined as the fraction of unique TCRs that were SARS-CoV-2-associated. Depth was defined as the fraction of total T cells that were SARS-CoV-2-associated. Using the MIRA data, each spike-specific TCR was mapped to the spike region that the TCR reacts to and placed in a CD4 or CD8 class. Log10-transformed breadth and depth values were compared by one-way ANOVA with Sidak's multiple comparisons tests. TCRdb provides this immuneACCESS table in a form limited to in-frame rearrangements. Some clones are lacking; in checked studies, under half of them reflect an unresolved V gene, and why the rest are absent is not known. Clone size and the V and J calls come from that table; the DNA yielded D and trimming. The sample includes some 150,000 clones, with 90% to 95% observed a single time. The ten largest clones take up approximately 1.5% of the sample.

What the time point label conveys for this sample: about 28 days (+/-7) after the second vaccine dose. AZD1222 recipients whose second dose came at about 4 weeks and those whose second dose came at about 12 weeks were combined into one group, since spike-specific TCR depth and breadth did not differ between the two schedules. The vaccinee samples were drawn from two UK trials, COV001 and COV002, one of which was a single-blind randomized controlled phase 2/3 trial testing AZD1222 (ChAdOx1 nCoV-19) in healthy adults. Trial participant PBMC samples were collected at day 0 and day 28 after the second dose for TCRbeta chain sequencing. These data belong to a study of T cell responses to AZD1222 COVID-19 vaccine (dated by TCRdb to about 2021). For the study in its entirety: TCR sequencing was performed for 230 to 250 trial participants, of whom around 200 were given two doses of AZD1222 and some 25 were given two doses of MenACWY control vaccine. Enrollment into the trials was organized by age into subgroups of 18-55, 56-69 and 70-plus years, and those subgroups contained roughly 150, 30 and 60 TCR-sequenced participants, respectively.

Summary of the overall study and its limitations: After two AZD1222 doses, spike-specific TCR breadth and depth were significantly higher than at day 0 and than in MenACWY recipients. Vaccine-associated CD4 TCRs spanned the whole spike protein, with dominant responses in regions 160-218 and 743-854. Participants were mostly white British, with more females than males. The authors suggested clonal diversity may have been underestimated. The 56-69-year group was small, and its depth increase did not reach significance, likely because of low power. Because no samples from the day 14 peak response were available, repertoires could be characterized only after the peak T cell response. Epitopes outside the regions mutated in the B.1.351 and B.1.1.7 variants were reportedly recognized by nearly half of the unique spike-specific TCRs. Conclusions about previously exposed vaccinees are limited, since just 5 or 6 AZD1222 recipients were seropositive for SARS-CoV-2 at baseline.

The germline V end is reduced by 5 bases and the J end by 0 bases; junction bases left unmatched: 1. The germline V gene supplies CDR1 MRHNA and CDR2 SNTAGT. The CDR3 numbers 14 residues from cysteine through phenylalanine. Only the CDR3 part of the read is kept: 42 bases, read in frame from the first base. In this chain, TRBV6-4 is recombined with TRBJ2-3, with TRBD2 identical over 8 junction bases. This material consisted of peripheral blood, taken 28 days after the second AZD1222 dose. This TCR derives from an adult who received the AZD1222 COVID-19 vaccine. For the CDR3, the sequence is CASSLAGSTDTQYF. The nucleotides read TGTGCCAGCAGTTTAGCGGGGAGCACAGATACGCAGTATTTT.